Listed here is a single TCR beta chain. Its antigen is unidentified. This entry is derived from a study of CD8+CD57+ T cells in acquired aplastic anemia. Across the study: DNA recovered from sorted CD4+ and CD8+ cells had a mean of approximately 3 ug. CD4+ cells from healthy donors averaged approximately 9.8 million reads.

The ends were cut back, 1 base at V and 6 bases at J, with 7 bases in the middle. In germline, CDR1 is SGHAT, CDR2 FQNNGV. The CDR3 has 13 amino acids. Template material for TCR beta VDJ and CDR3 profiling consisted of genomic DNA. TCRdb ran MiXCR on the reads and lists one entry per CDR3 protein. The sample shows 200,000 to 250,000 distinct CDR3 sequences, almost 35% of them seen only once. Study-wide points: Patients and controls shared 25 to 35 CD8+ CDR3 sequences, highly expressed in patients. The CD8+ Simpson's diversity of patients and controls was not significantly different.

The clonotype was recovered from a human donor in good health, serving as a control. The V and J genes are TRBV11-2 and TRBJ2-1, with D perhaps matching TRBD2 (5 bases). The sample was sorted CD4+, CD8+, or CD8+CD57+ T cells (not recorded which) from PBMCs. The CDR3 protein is CASSLVRGNEQFF. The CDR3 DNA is TGTGCCAGCAGCTTAGTCCGGGGCAATGAGCAGTTCTTC.